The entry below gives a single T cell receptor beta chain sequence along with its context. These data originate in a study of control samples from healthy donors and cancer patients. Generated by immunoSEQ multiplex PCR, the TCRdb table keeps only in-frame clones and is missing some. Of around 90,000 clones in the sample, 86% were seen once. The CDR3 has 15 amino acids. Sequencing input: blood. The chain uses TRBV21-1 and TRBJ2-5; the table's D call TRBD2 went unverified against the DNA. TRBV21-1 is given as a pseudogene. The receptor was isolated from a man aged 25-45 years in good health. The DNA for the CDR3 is TGTGCCAGCAGCAACCCGGGACTAGCTTCATGGGCCCAGTACTTC. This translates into CASSNPGLASWAQYF.